Given below is one T cell receptor (beta chain) in context. Its target is not known. Relative to the germline gene, one junction end is altered; a read error may explain this. The data stem from a study of breast tumors, draining lymph nodes, adjacent tissues. MiXCR, run by TCRdb on the multiplex PCR reads, gives a single entry per CDR3 protein. This repertoire shows 190,000 or so distinct CDR3 sequences, roughly 31% found once; its top ten account for more than 4%. General observations from the study: Tumor repertoires ranked between lymph nodes and nontumor tissue in diversity, with V and J gene preferences. The lymph node origin of tumor T cells was framed as consistent with a hypothesis, not demonstrated. The data were judged consistent with most tumor T cells coming from lymph node and expanding in tumor. Compared with basal-like, luminal-like tumors shared significantly more repertoire with nontumor tissue.

Axillary draining lymph nodes of breast cancer patients supplied the node samples. This CDR3 contains 15 residues. Germline CDR1 is MNHEY and CDR2 is SVGAGI. The sample comprised axillary lymph node tissue. The genes are TRBV6-5 and TRBJ2-7, with D perhaps TRBD1 (7 bases). The end of the DNA fits TRBJ2-5 better, so the J call may be wrong. The sequence was collected from a female donor with breast cancer. Some clones in this sample may be carry-over from other donors' samples. CDR3: CASSPQGGLQGTQYF. In DNA, the CDR3 is TGTGCCAGCAGTCCCCAGGGGGGCCTCCAAGGGACCCAGTACTTC.